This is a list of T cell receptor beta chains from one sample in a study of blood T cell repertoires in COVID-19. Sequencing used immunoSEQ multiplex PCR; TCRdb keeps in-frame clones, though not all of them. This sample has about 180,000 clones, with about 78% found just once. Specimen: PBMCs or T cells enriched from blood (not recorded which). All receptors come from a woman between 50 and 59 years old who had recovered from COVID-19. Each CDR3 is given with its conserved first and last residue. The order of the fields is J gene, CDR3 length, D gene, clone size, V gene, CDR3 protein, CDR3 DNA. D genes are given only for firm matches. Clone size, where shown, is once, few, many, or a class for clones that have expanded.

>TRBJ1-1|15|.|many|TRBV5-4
CASSLAEAGSTEAFF
TGTGCCAGCAGCTTGGCTGAGGCCGGGAGTACTGAAGCTTTCTTT
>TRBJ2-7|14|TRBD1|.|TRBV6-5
CASNRDSSRDEQYF
TGTGCCAGCAATCGGGACAGCTCCAGGGACGAGCAGTACTTC
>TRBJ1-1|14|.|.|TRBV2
CASSGLGVFTEAFF
TGTGCCAGCAGTGGACTAGGGGTCTTCACTGAAGCTTTCTTT
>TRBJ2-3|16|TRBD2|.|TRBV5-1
CASSFPSGSQGDTQYF
TGCGCCAGCAGCTTCCCTAGCGGGAGCCAGGGGGATACGCAGTATTTT
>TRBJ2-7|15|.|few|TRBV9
CASSVETGFIYEQYF
TGTGCCAGCAGCGTAGAAACAGGTTTCATCTACGAGCAGTACTTC
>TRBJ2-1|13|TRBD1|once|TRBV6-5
CASSRQGSLEQFF
TGTGCCAGCAGCCGACAGGGGTCACTTGAGCAGTTCTTC
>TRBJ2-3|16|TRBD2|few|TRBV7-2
CARDGLAGFSTDTQYF
TGTGCCAGAGACGGACTAGCGGGGTTTAGCACAGATACGCAGTATTTT
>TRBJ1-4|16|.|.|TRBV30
CAWSKGEGQPLRKLFF
TGTGCCTGGAGTAAGGGAGAAGGGCAACCTTTGAGGAAACTGTTTTTT
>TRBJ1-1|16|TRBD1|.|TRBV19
CASSIGQGYMNTEAFF
TGTGCCAGTAGTATTGGACAGGGCTACATGAACACTGAAGCTTTCTTT
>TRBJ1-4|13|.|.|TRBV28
CASSYWVTEGLFF
TGTGCCAGCAGTTACTGGGTGACCGAGGGACTGTTTTTT
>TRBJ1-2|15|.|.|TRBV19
CASTERREVNYGYTF
TGTGCCAGTACCGAAAGGCGGGAAGTTAACTATGGCTACACCTTC
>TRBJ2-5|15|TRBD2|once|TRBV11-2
CASSLNLAGQETQYF
TGTGCCAGCAGCTTGAATTTAGCGGGCCAAGAGACCCAGTACTTC
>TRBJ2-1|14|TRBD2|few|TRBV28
CASSLAGEGNEQFF
TGTGCCAGCAGTTTGGCGGGAGAGGGAAATGAGCAGTTCTTC
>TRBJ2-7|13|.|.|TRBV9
CANSVARGDEQYF
TGTGCCAACAGCGTAGCCAGGGGAGACGAGCAGTACTTC
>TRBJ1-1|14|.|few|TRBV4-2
CASSQESGRGRAFF
TGTGCCAGCAGCCAAGAAAGTGGCAGGGGTAGGGCTTTCTTT
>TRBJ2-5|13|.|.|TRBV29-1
CSVGLQTQETQYF
TGCAGCGTTGGTCTACAGACCCAAGAGACCCAGTACTTC
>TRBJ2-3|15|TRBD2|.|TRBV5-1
CASSLSGGVTDTQYF
TGCGCCAGCAGCTTGTCGGGAGGGGTAACAGATACGCAGTATTTT
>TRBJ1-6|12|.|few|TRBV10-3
CATGRGDSPLHF
TGTGCCACCGGAAGGGGTGATTCACCCCTCCACTTT
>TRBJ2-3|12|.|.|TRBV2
CASSGVGNTQYF
TGTGCCAGCAGCGGGGTGGGAAATACGCAGTATTTT
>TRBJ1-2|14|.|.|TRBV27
CASSFGGPNYGYTF
TGTGCCAGCAGTTTTGGAGGGCCCAACTATGGCTACACCTTC
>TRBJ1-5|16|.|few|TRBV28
CASSRLSRYSNQPQHF
TGTGCCAGCAGTCGTCTATCGCGTTATAGCAATCAGCCCCAGCATTTT
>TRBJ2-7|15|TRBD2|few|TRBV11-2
CASSLASGPFYEQYF
TGTGCCAGCAGCTTAGCTAGCGGGCCCTTTTACGAGCAGTACTTC
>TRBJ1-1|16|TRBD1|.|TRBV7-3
CASSQGQGFSNTEAFF
TGTGCCAGCAGCCAGGGACAGGGGTTCTCGAACACTGAAGCTTTCTTT
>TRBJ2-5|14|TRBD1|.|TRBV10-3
CAIRGQGGEETQYF
TGTGCCATCAGAGGACAGGGGGGCGAGGAGACCCAGTACTTC
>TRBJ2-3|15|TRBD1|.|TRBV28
CASSSPTHRGDTQYF
TGTGCCAGCAGTTCCCCTACCCACAGGGGAGATACGCAGTATTTT
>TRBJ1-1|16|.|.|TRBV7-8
CASSLMDSQVRTEAFF
TGTGCCAGCAGCTTAATGGACAGTCAGGTCAGGACTGAAGCTTTCTTT
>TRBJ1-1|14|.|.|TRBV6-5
CASSSFDTNTEAFF
TGTGCCAGCAGTTCATTCGACACGAACACTGAAGCTTTCTTT
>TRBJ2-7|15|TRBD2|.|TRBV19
CASSVTGTSSYEQYF
TGTGCCAGTAGTGTAACCGGGACTAGCTCCTACGAGCAGTACTTC
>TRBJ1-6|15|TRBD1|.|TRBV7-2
CASSQGTGGRSPLHF
TGTGCCAGCAGCCAGGGGACAGGGGGCCGATCACCCCTCCACTTT
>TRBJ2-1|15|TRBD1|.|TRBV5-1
CASSSETGNYNEQFF
TGCGCCAGCAGCTCTGAGACAGGGAACTACAATGAGCAGTTCTTC
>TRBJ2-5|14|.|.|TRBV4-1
CASSPGSYGETQYF
TGCGCCAGCAGCCCCGGGAGTTACGGAGAGACCCAGTACTTC
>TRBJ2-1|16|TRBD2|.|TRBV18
CASSLFSTSGDNEQFF
TGTGCCAGCTCACTTTTTTCGACTAGCGGAGACAATGAGCAGTTCTTC
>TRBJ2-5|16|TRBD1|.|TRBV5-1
CASSSMGRGYKETQYF
TGCGCCAGCAGCTCCATGGGCAGGGGGTATAAAGAGACCCAGTACTTC
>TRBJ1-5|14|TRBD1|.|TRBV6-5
CASRGQAPVWPQHF
TGTGCCAGCAGGGGACAGGCGCCCGTATGGCCCCAGCATTTT
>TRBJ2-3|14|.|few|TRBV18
CASSPSERTYTQYF
TGTGCCAGCTCACCGAGCGAAAGGACATATACGCAGTATTTT
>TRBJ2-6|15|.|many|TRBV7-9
CASSYRSSGANVLTF
TGTGCCAGCAGCTACCGGAGCTCTGGGGCCAACGTCCTGACTTTC
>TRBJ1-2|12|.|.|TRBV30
CAWSRQTYGYTF
TGTGCCTGGAGTCGACAAACCTATGGCTACACCTTC
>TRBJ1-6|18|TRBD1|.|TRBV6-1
CASSEGQAIFSYNSPLHF
TGTGCCAGCAGTGAGGGACAGGCTATATTCTCCTATAATTCACCCCTCCACTTT
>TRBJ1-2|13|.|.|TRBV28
CATLLGRVDGYTF
TGTGCCACCCTTTTGGGGAGGGTGGATGGCTACACCTTC
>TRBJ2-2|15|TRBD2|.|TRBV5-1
CASRGGLAGTGELFF
TGCGCCAGCAGAGGAGGACTAGCTGGGACCGGGGAGCTGTTTTTT
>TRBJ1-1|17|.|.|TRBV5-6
CASSSAGGKRGNTEAFF
TGTGCCAGCAGCTCAGCGGGAGGAAAGAGGGGGAACACTGAAGCTTTCTTT
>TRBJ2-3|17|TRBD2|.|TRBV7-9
CASSLAGTSGYTDTQYF
TGTGCCAGCAGCTTAGCCGGGACTAGCGGATACACAGATACGCAGTATTTT
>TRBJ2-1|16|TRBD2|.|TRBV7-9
CASSLVRGGSSGEQFF
TGTGCCAGCAGCTTAGTTCGGGGCGGGAGCTCTGGTGAGCAGTTCTTC
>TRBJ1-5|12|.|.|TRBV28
CASVQLNQPQHF
TGTGCCAGCGTCCAGTTAAATCAGCCCCAGCATTTT
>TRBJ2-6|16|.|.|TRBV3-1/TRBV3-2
CASSQGWASGANVLTF
TGTGCCAGCAGCCAAGGCTGGGCCTCTGGGGCCAACGTCCTGACTTTC
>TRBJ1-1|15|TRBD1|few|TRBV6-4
CASSRDRGMNTEAFF
TGTGCCAGCAGTAGGGACAGGGGCATGAACACTGAAGCTTTCTTT
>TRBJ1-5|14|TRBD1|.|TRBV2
CASSLGQGYQPQHF
TGTGCCAGCAGTCTCGGACAGGGTTACCAGCCCCAGCATTTT
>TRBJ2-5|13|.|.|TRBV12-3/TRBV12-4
CASSLISKETQYF
TGTGCCAGCAGTTTGATTAGTAAAGAGACCCAGTACTTC
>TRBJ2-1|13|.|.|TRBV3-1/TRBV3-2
CASSQEGQMKQFF
TGTGCCAGCAGCCAAGAAGGACAGATGAAGCAGTTCTTC
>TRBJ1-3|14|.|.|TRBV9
CASSDGGSGNTIYF
TGTGCCAGCAGCGATGGAGGCTCTGGAAACACCATATATTTT
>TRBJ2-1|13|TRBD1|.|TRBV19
CASSITGGNEQFF
TGTGCCAGTAGTATCACAGGGGGCAATGAGCAGTTCTTC
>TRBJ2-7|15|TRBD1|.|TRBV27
CASNRGGQGSYEQYF
TGTGCCAGCAATAGAGGAGGACAGGGGTCCTACGAGCAGTACTTC
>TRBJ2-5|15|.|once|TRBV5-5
CASSPIAGWGETQYF
TGTGCCAGCAGCCCGATCGCGGGGTGGGGTGAGACCCAGTACTTC
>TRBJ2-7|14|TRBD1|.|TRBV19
CASSIGTGSYEQYF
TGTGCCAGTAGTATAGGGACAGGGAGTTACGAGCAGTACTTC
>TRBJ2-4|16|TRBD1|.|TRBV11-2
CASSIDRVIAKNIQYF
TGTGCCAGCAGTATAGACAGGGTCATAGCCAAAAACATTCAGTACTTC